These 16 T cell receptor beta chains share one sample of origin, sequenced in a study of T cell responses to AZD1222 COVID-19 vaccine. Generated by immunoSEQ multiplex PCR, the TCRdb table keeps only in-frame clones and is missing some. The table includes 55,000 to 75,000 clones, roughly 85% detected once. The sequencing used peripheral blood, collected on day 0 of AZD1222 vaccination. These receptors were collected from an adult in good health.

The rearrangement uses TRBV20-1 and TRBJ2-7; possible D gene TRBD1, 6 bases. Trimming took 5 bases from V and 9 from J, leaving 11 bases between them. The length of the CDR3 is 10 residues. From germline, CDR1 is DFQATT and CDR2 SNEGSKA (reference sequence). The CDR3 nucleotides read TGCAGTGCTCAGGGACAAGGGCAGTACTTC. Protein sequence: CSAQGQGQYF.

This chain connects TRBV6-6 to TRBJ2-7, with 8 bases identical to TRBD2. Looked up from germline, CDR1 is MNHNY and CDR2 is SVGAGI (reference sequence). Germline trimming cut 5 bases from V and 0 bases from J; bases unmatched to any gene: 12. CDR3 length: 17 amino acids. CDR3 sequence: CASSPTGGTRSSYEQYF. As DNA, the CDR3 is TGTGCCAGCAGTCCTACGGGGGGGACTAGGAGCTCCTACGAGCAGTACTTC.

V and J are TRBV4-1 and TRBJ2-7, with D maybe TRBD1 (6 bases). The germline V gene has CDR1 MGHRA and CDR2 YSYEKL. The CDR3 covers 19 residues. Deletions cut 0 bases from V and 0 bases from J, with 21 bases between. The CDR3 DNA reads TGCGCCAGCAGCCAAGATCCGGTGCTTCGCCAGGGGCCCTCCTACGAGCAGTACTTC. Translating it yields CASSQDPVLRQGPSYEQYF.

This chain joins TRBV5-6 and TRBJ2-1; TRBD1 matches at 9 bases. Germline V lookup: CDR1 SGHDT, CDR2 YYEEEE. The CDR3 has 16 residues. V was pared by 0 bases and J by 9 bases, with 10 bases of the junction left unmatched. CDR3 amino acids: CASSLALGQGTGEQFF. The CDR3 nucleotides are TGTGCCAGCAGCTTGGCCTTGGGACAGGGAACGGGTGAGCAGTTCTTC.

The CDR3 here is CASSHPPRFKNEKLFF. CDR3 nucleotides: TGCGCCAGCAGCCACCCCCCAAGGTTTAAAAATGAAAAACTGTTTTTT. The chain carries TRBV4-1 and TRBJ1-4; D uncertain. Germline CDR1 MGHRA, CDR2 YSYEKL. Between the trimmed V and J ends, which lost 3 bases and 5 bases, there was a span of 16 bases. The CDR3 covers 16 residues.

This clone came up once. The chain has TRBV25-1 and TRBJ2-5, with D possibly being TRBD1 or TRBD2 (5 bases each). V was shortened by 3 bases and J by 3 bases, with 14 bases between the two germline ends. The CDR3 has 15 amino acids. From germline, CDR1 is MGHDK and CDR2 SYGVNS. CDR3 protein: CASSERAGPKETQYF. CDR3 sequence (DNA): TGTGCCAGCAGTGAGAGGGCAGGGCCTAAAGAGACCCAGTACTTC.

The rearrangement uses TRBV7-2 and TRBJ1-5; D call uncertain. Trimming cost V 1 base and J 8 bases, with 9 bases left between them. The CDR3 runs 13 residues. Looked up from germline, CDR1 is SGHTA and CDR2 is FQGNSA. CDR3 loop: CASSLVWAEPQHF. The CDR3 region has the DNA TGTGCCAGCAGCTTAGTCTGGGCAGAGCCCCAGCATTTT.

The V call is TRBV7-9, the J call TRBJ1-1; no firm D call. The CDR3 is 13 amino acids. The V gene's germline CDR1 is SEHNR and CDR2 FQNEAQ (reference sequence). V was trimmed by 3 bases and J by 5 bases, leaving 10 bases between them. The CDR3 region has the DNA TGTGCCAGCAGCTTGGAGGGTTGGACTGAAGCTTTCTTT. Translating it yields CASSLEGWTEAFF.

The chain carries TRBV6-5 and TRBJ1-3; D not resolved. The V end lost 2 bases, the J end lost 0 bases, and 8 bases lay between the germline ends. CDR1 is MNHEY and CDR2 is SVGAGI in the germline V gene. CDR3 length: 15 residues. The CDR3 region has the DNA TGTGCCAGCAGTTACGCCGGAGGCTCTGGAAACACCATATATTTT. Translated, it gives CASSYAGGSGNTIYF.

DNA for the CDR3: TGTGCCAGCAGCACCGGACAGGAAAGGGTTGGTGGCTACACCTTC. This codes for CASSTGQERVGGYTF. The chain employs TRBV11-2 and TRBJ1-2; TRBD1 matches at 7 bases. Germline CDR1 reads SGHAT; CDR2 reads FQNNGV. V shed 5 bases, J shed 7 bases, and the junction held 13 bases outside the gene matches. CDR3 size: 15 residues. The whole variable domain, filled in from reference TRBV11-2 and TRBJ1-2, reads EAGVAQSPRYKIIEKRQSVAFWCNPISGHATLYWYQQILGQGPKLLIQFQNNGVVDDSQLPKDRFSAERLKGVDSTLKIQPAKLEDSAVYLCASSTGQERVGGYTFGSGTRLTVV.

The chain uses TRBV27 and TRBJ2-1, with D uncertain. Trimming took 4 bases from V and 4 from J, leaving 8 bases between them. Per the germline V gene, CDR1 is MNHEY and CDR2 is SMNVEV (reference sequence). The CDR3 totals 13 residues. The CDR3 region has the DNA TGTGCCAGCAGTTCCGGACGGTACAATGAGCAGTTCTTC. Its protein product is CASSSGRYNEQFF.

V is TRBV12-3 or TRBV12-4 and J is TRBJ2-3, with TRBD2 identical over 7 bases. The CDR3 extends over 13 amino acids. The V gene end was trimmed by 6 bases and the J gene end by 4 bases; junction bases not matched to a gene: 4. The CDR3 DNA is TGTGCCAGCAGCATTCGGGGGGCAGATACGCAGTATTTT. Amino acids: CASSIRGADTQYF.

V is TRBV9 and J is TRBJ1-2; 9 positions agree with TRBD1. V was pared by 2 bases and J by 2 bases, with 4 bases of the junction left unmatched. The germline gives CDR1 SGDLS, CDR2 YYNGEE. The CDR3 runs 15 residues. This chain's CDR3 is CASSVDRGTNYGYTF. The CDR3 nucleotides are TGTGCCAGCAGCGTTGACAGGGGGACCAACTATGGCTACACCTTC.

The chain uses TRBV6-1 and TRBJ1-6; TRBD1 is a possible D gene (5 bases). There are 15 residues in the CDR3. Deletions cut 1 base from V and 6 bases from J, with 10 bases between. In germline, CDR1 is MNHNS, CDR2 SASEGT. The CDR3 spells CASSEVEGLNSPLHF. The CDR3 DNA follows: TGTGCCAGCAGTGAAGTGGAGGGACTTAATTCACCCCTCCACTTT.

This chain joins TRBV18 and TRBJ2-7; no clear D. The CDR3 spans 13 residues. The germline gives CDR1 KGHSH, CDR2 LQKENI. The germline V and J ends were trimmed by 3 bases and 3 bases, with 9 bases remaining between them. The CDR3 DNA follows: TGTGCCAGCTCACCGGGCAGTTACTACGAGCAGTACTTC. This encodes CASSPGSYYEQYF. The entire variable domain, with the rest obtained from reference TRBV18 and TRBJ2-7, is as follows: NAGVMQNPRHLVRRRGQEARLRCSPMKGHSHVYWYRQLPEEGLKFMVYLQKENIIDESGMPKERFSAEFPKEGPSILRIQQVVRGDSAAYFCASSPGSYYEQYFGPGTRLTVT.

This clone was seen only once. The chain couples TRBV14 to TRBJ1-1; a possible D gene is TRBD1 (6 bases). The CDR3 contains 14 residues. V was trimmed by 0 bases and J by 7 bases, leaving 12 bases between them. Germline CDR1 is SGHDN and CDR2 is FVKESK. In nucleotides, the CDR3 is TGTGCCAGCAGCCAAGAACGGGGGGCGGGTGAAGCTTTCTTT. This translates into CASSQERGAGEAFF.